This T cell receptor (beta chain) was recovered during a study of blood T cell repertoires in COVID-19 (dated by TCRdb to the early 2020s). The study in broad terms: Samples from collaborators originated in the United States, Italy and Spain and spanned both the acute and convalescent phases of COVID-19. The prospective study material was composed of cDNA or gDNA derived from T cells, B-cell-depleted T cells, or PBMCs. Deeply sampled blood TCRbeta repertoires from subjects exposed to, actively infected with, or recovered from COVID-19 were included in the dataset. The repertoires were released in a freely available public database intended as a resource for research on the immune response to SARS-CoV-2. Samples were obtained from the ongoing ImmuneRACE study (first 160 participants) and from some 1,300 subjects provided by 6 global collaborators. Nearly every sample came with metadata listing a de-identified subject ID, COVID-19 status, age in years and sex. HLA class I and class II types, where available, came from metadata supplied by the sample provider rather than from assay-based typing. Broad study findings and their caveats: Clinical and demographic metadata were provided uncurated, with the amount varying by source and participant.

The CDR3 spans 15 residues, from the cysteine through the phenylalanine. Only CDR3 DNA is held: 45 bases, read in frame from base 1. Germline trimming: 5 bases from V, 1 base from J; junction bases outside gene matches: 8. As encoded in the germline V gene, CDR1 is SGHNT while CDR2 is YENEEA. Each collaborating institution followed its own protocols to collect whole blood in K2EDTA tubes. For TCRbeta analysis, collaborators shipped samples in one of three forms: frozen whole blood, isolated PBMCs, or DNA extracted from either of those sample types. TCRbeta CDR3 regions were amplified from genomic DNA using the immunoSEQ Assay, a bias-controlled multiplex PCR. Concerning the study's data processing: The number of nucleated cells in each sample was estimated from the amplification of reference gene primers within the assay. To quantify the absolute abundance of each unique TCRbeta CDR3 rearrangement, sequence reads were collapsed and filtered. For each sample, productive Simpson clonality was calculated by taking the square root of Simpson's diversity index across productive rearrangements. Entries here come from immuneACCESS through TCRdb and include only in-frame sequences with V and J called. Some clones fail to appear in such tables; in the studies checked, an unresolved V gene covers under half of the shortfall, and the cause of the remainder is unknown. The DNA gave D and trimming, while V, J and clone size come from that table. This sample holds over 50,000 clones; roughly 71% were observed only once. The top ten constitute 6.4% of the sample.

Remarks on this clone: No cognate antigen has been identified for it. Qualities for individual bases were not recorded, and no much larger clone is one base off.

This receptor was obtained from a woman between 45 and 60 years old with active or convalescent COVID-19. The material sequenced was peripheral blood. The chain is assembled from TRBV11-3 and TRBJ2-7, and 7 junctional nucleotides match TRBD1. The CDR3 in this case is CASSPGPGQSYEQYF. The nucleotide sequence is TGTGCCAGCAGCCCGGGGCCGGGACAGTCCTACGAGCAGTACTTC.